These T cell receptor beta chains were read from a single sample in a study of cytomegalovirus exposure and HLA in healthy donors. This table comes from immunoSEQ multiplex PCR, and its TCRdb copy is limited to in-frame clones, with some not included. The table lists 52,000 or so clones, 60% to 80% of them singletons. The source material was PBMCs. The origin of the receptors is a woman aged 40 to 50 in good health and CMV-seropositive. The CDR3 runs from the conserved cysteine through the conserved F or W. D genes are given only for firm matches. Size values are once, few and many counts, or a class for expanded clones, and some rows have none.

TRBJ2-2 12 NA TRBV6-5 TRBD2 CASTGGVGELFF TGTGCCAGCACGGGGGGGGTCGGGGAGCTGTTTTTT
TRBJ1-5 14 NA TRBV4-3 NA CASSQDTATGPQHF TGCGCCAGCAGCCAAGATACGGCCACGGGACCCCAGCATTTT
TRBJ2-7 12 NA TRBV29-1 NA CSAEISGYEQYF TGCAGCGCAGAGATTTCGGGATACGAGCAGTACTTC
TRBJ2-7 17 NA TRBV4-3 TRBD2 CASSQGPGAGGAYEQYF TGCGCCAGCAGCCAAGGCCCAGGGGCGGGGGGGGCCTACGAGCAGTACTTC
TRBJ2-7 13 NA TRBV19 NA CASSIVEGTEQYF TGTGCCAGTAGTATAGTCGAAGGGACTGAGCAGTACTTC
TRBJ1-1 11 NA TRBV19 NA CATRPGTEAFF TGTGCCACGAGACCGGGGACTGAAGCTTTCTTT
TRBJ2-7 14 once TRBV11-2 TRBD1 CASSLRQGANEQYF TGTGCCAGCAGCTTACGACAGGGGGCAAACGAGCAGTACTTC
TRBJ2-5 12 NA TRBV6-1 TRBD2 CASSWGGETQYF TGTGCCAGCAGTTGGGGGGGAGAGACCCAGTACTTC
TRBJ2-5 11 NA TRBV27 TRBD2 CASGLGETQYF TGTGCCTCGGGACTAGGGGAGACCCAGTACTTC
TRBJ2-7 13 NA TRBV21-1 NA CASSKQGTYEQYF TGTGCCAGCAGCAAACAGGGCACCTACGAGCAGTACTTC
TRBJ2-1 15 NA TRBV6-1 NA CASSEPSGGYNEQFF TGTGCCAGCAGTGAGCCCTCAGGAGGTTACAATGAGCAGTTCTTC
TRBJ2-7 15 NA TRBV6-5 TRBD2 CASSTPSGGAWEQYF TGTGCCAGCAGTACGCCTAGCGGGGGGGCTTGGGAGCAGTACTTC
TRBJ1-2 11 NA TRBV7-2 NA CAITDSYGYTF TGTGCCATTACAGACAGCTATGGCTACACCTTC
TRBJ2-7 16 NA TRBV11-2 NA CASSKQPAGVAYEQYF TGTGCCAGCAGCAAACAACCCGCCGGGGTCGCCTACGAGCAGTACTTC
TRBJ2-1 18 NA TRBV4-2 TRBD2 CASSQEGVTSGGDNEQFF TGTGCCAGCAGCCAAGAGGGGGTGACTAGCGGGGGAGACAATGAGCAGTTCTTC
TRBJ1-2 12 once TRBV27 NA CASSSGFVGYTF TGTGCCAGCAGTTCGGGGTTCGTTGGCTACACCTTC
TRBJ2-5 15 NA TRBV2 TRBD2 CASRGVTSGEETQYF TGTGCCAGCAGAGGCGTAACTAGCGGGGAGGAGACCCAGTACTTC
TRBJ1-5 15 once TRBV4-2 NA CASSQAEASNQPQHF TGTGCCAGCAGCCAAGCAGAGGCAAGCAATCAGCCCCAGCATTTT
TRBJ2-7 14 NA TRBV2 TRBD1 CASRQGGPSREQYF TGTGCCAGCAGACAGGGGGGCCCCTCTCGAGAGCAGTACTTC
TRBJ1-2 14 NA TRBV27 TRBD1 CASTNRGGGYGYTF TGTGCCAGCACCAACAGGGGAGGTGGCTATGGCTACACCTTC
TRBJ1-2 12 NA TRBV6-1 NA CASSGGGYGYTF TGTGCCAGCAGTGGGGGCGGCTATGGCTACACCTTC
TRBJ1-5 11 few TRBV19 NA CASSVPGPQHF TGTGCCAGTAGTGTTCCGGGGCCCCAGCATTTT
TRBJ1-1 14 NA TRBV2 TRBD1 CASSEGQGYTEAFF TGTGCCAGCAGCGAAGGACAGGGCTACACTGAAGCTTTCTTT
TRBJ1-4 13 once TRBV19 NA CASSEEGREKLFF TGTGCCAGTAGTGAGGAGGGTCGGGAAAAACTGTTTTTT
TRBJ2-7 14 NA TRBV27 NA CASSPGQISSEQYF TGTGCCAGCAGTCCTGGACAGATTTCGTCCGAGCAGTACTTC
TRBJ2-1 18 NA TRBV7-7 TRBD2 CASSPRTSGGAGGNEQFF TGTGCCAGCAGCCCGCGGACTAGCGGGGGGGCCGGGGGCAATGAGCAGTTCTTC
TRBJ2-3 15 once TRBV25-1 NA CASSDLGTYSDTQYF TGCGCCAGCAGTGATTTGGGCACTTATTCAGATACGCAGTATTTT
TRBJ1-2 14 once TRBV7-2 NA CASSLAGTNYGYTF TGTGCCAGCAGCTTAGCCGGGACAAACTATGGCTACACCTTC
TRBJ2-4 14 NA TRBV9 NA CASPPLLAKNIQYF TGTGCCAGCCCACCGCTACTAGCCAAAAACATTCAGTACTTC
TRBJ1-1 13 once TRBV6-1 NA CASGTRENTEAFF TGTGCCAGCGGAACGCGGGAGAACACTGAAGCTTTCTTT
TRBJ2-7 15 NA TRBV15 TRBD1 CATSRDLGQDYEQYF TGTGCCACCAGCAGAGATTTAGGACAGGACTACGAGCAGTACTTC
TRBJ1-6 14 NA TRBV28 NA CASSPTSYNSPLHF TGTGCCAGCAGCCCGACATCCTATAATTCACCCCTCCACTTT
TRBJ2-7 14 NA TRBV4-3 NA CASSRVRGSYEQYF TGCGCCAGCAGCCGGGTCCGAGGTTCCTACGAGCAGTACTTC
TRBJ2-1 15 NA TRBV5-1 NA CASSLAGERYNEQFF TGCGCCAGCAGCTTGGCGGGGGAGAGGTACAATGAGCAGTTCTTC
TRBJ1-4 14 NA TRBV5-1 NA CASSLETANEKLFF TGCGCCAGCAGCTTGGAAACTGCTAATGAAAAACTGTTTTTT
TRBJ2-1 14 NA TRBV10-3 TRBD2 CAISGTSGNNEQFF TGTGCCATCAGTGGAACTAGCGGAAACAATGAGCAGTTCTTC
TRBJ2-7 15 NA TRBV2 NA CASRIPGTPNYEQYF TGTGCCAGCAGAATCCCCGGGACACCGAACTACGAGCAGTACTTC
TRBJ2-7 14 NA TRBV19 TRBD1 CASSRMGQGYEQYF TGTGCCAGCAGTAGAATGGGACAGGGGTACGAGCAGTACTTC
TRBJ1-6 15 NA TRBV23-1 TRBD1 CASQGTGFYNSPLHF TGCGCCAGCCAAGGGACAGGTTTCTATAATTCACCCCTCCACTTT
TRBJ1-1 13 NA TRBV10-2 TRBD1 CASSGQGTTEAFF TGCGCCAGCAGTGGACAGGGGACCACTGAAGCTTTCTTT
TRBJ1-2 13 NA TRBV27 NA CASSLRGGDGYTF TGTGCCAGCAGTTTGAGGGGGGGGGATGGCTACACCTTC
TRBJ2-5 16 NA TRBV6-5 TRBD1 CASSWHETGDQETQYF TGTGCCAGCAGTTGGCACGAAACAGGGGACCAAGAGACCCAGTACTTC
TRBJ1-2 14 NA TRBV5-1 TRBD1 CASSPQGPLYGYTF TGCGCCAGCAGCCCACAGGGGCCTCTATATGGCTACACCTTC
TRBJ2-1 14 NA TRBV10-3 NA CAISGGLSYNEQFF TGTGCCATCAGCGGGGGGCTATCCTACAATGAGCAGTTCTTC
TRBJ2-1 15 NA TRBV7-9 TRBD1 CASSLGDRGFYEQFF TGTGCCAGCAGCCTGGGGGACAGGGGTTTCTATGAGCAGTTCTTC
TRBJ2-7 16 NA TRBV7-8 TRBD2 CASSLSTSGGAYEQYF TGTGCCAGCAGCCTTTCGACTAGCGGGGGGGCCTACGAGCAGTACTTC
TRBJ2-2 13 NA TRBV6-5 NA CASSLSTAGELFF TGTGCCAGCAGCCTCTCGACAGCCGGGGAGCTGTTTTTT
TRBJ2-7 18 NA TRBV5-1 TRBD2 CASGTGNRLAAGGYEQYF TGCGCCAGCGGCACAGGGAATCGACTAGCGGCCGGAGGCTACGAGCAGTACTTC
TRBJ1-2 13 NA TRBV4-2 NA CASSNAGGSGYTF TGTGCCAGCAGCAATGCGGGGGGCTCTGGCTACACCTTC
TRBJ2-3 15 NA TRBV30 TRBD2 CAWSVSSGGTDTQYF TGTGCCTGGAGCGTGTCTAGCGGGGGCACAGATACGCAGTATTTT
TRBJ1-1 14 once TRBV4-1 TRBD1 CASSPGPVDREAFF TGCGCCAGCAGCCCCGGTCCCGTGGACAGGGAAGCTTTCTTT
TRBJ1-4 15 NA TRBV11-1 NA CASSGTGQGSGKLFF TGTGCCAGCAGTGGAACCGGGCAGGGGTCGGGAAAACTGTTTTTT